Included here is one T cell receptor beta chain sequence, with context. V lost 7 bases to trimming and J lost 6 bases; unmatched junction nucleotides: 3. CDR3 length equals 12 residues. In germline, CDR1 is KGHDR, CDR2 SFDVKD. The data were taken from a study of blood T cell repertoires in COVID-19. Study information: PBMCs, B-cell-depleted T cells, or T cells provided the cDNA or gDNA that made up the material.

In the original workflow: By means of reference gene primer amplification, nucleated cell counts were estimated. Sequenced by immunoSEQ multiplex PCR; TCRdb stores in-frame clones only, minus some. Clonal size and the V and J genes are those of that table, whereas D and trimming came from the DNA. The sample shows around 270,000 clones, around 88% of them seen only once. The sample taken for sequencing was peripheral blood. The V and J genes are TRBV24-1 and TRBJ1-1, with 8 nucleotides matching TRBD1. The sequence was obtained from a young man with acute or convalescent COVID-19. The CDR3 spells CATRGQGSEAFF. As DNA, the CDR3 is TGTGCCACCAGAGGACAGGGATCTGAAGCTTTCTTT.